The clone carrying this TCR beta chain was recorded a few times. What it binds is not known. The germline gives CDR1 DFQATT, CDR2 SNEGSKA (reference sequence). There are 12 residues in the CDR3. Between the trimmed V and J ends, which lost 1 base and 12 bases, there was a span of 13 bases. The data stem from a study of identical twins. In TCRdb, the 5' RACE reads were re-called with MiXCR into one record per CDR3 protein. Of fewer than 350,000 distinct CDR3 sequences in the sample, around 8.8% were seen once. Every sampled donor was Caucasian and healthy. General observations from the study: Out-of-frame beta chain sequences displayed weaker excess sharing between twins. A lower insertion count was a feature of abundant cord blood beta clonotypes, with no such feature in memory repertoires.

These records were also assigned to another study, of yellow fever vaccine responses in identical twins.

Source material: memory (CD45RO+) T cells sorted from blood. This chain links TRBV20-1 with TRBJ2-1; D remains ambiguous. This TCR was recovered from a woman aged 18-29 years in good health. CDR3 coding DNA: TGCAGTGCTAGAGCTCCAGATCAAGCGCAGTTCTTC. This encodes CSARAPDQAQFF.